This TCR beta chain was recovered during a study of blood T cell repertoires in COVID-19. Profiled with immunoSEQ multiplex PCR; TCRdb holds only in-frame clones, not every one. The data hold 190,000 or so clones, with approximately 87% observed a single time. V lost 3 bases, J lost 9 bases, and 15 bases lay in between. The CDR3 has 14 amino acids. The germline V gene has CDR1 KGHSH and CDR2 LQKENI. This sequence originates from a woman in her 70s with acute or convalescent COVID-19. This chain connects TRBV18 to TRBJ1-5; unclear D gene. Input material: peripheral blood. The CDR3 DNA is TGTGCCAGCTCACCTTTGGAGGGCGGTTCGCCCCAGCATTTT. This encodes CASSPLEGGSPQHF.